This T cell receptor (beta chain) is from a study of a mutant IDH1 vaccine in newly diagnosed glioma (dated by TCRdb to the early 2020s). Context from the whole study: In the chemotherapy-containing groups, vaccination started alongside temozolomide cycles, whereas in patients who had radiotherapy alone it started 4-6 weeks after radiotherapy. Of the 25 to 35 treated patients, approximately 62% were male and approximately 38% were female, and a mean age of approximately 40 years was recorded. Before enrollment, patients had received standard therapy of radiotherapy alone, temozolomide alone, or radiochemotherapy with temozolomide; most received the combination. Visit V12 was the week-35 safety follow-up and visit V13 was the week-47 end of study. Peripheral blood was drawn at six visits: V03 (baseline), V05, V07, V10, V12 and V13. For exploratory analyses, longitudinal TCRB deep sequencing was carried out in about two dozen treated patients wherever samples were available.

Worth noting for this clone: Its antigen has not been determined. No much larger clone exists at a distance of one base, and base qualities are not known.

Receptors were amplified or captured by the immunoSEQ multiplex PCR assay. Rearranged TCR beta chain sequences were amplified using the hsTCRB Kit according to the manufacturer's protocol. Sequencing of TCRB libraries was carried out on an Illumina MiSeq. In the original analysis: Demultiplexing, trimming and gene mapping were performed with the kit vendor's proprietary platform. Drawn from immuneACCESS, this table holds only the in-frame rearrangements with V and J called that TCRdb kept. Clones are partly lost; checked studies trace under half to an unresolved V gene and leave the rest unexplained. V and J calls and clone size are those listed in that table; D and trimming were worked out from the DNA. Present in this sample are about 48,000 clones, 70% to 85% of which were seen just once. The ten largest clones add up to about 7% of the sample. At the junction V is shortened by 0 bases and J by 0 bases, with 7 bases in between. Including cysteine and phenylalanine, the CDR3 has 15 amino acids. Of all the DNA, just the CDR3 is kept, 45 bases in frame from base 1. The germline V gene provides CDR1 SGHDT and CDR2 YYEEEE.

The sample's time point label, decoded: week 35, safety follow-up. A 20-mer mutant IDH1 peptide at 300 micrograms in Montanide made up each vaccine dose, which was injected subcutaneously together with topical imiquimod. Eight vaccinations were administered to patients in weeks 1, 3, 5, 7, 11, 15, 19 and 23, corresponding to visits V03 through V10. All donors had newly diagnosed IDH1-mutant astrocytomas of WHO grade 3 or 4 that showed loss of nuclear ATRX. The samples were drawn from NOA16, a multicentre, single-arm, open-label phase I trial in Germany that tested a mutant IDH1 peptide vaccine in humans for the first time. The DNeasy Blood and Tissue Kit was used to extract genomic DNA from EDTA blood for TCRB sequencing. The study at large found these results: Pseudoprogression seemed to be unrelated to changes in the top peripheral T cell clonotypes found by TCRB sequencing. PBMC samples for TCRB deep sequencing were selected based on availability. Across multiple MHC alleles, vaccine-induced immune responses were seen in roughly 93% of patients. The authors stated that sample limitations prevented analyses of patient blood samples from being reproduced.

The sample here was PBMCs, taken from a glioma patient whose treatment included an IDH1 peptide vaccine. The clonotype comes from a man between 40 and 49 years old with glioma. The sequence links TRBV5-6 to TRBJ1-3, with the D gene not clear enough to name. The sequenced DNA is TGTGCCAGCAGCTTGGGTGGGAGCTCTGGAAACACCATATATTTT. Its translation reads: CASSLGGSSGNTIYF.